A single T cell receptor beta chain is shown here with its context. This record comes from a study of shared clonotypes between healthy human individuals. Samples left unsorted employed approximately 94 million PBMCs for genomic DNA. Method: immunoSEQ multiplex PCR; TCRdb's copy keeps in-frame clones and lacks some. The table records about 560,000 clones, about 80% of them present only once. Germline V gene sequence: CDR1 MNHNY, CDR2 SVGAGI (reference sequence). The ends were cut back, 4 bases at V and 0 bases at J, with 9 bases in the middle. The CDR3 loop spans 14 amino acids. The clonotype comes from a woman between 35 and 50 years old in good health. Some clones in this sample may be carry-over from other donors' samples. Sequencing input: PBMCs. The V and J genes are TRBV6-6 and TRBJ1-1; D is possibly TRBD1 (5 bases). The CDR3 DNA reads as TGTGCCAGCAGTTCGGAGGGGATGAACACTGAAGCTTTCTTT. Residues: CASSSEGMNTEAFF.